This TCR beta chain was documented in a study of beta chain features in type 1 diabetes. Every isolated RNA sample was fully reverse transcribed, so sequencing captured expressed TCRB transcripts. About 3.57 million reads were obtained on average from naive, central memory and regulatory T cell samples. Repertoires were generated with immunoSEQ multiplex PCR, while TCRdb's copy carries only in-frame clones and drops some. The table includes around 690,000 clones, 9.5% to 15% detected once. CD4+ naive, central memory, regulatory and stem cell-like memory subsets were isolated by sorting on CD45RO/CCR7/CD25/CD127/CD95/CD27. With 4 bases clipped from V and 2 bases from J, the junction kept 8 bases outside the gene matches. This CDR3 spans 15 amino acids. Germline CDR1 is SGHNT and CDR2 is YYREEE (reference sequence). Whole-study findings and limits: Type 1 diabetes patients showed fewer insertions and more deletions at VDJ junctions. A moderate, significant TCRB CDR3 shortening appeared in type 1 diabetes across four CD4+ subsets.

With regard to this clone: Its antigen remains unknown.

What was sequenced was naive CD4+ T cells from blood. The sequence was collected from a man aged 25-40 years with type 1 diabetes. The chain has TRBV5-4 and TRBJ2-5; 7 positions match TRBD1. CDR3 in amino acids: CASSRDRQGQETQYF. CDR3 coding DNA: TGTGCCAGCAGCCGCGACCGACAGGGACAAGAGACCCAGTACTTC.